A single sample gave rise to the 22 T cell receptor beta chains below, sequenced in a study of shared clonotypes between healthy human individuals. The protocol was immunoSEQ multiplex PCR, while the TCRdb copy is restricted to in-frame clones and leaves out a portion. The table lists more than 1 million clones, around three quarters of them singletons. Material for sequencing was memory CD4+ T cells from PBMCs. Subset specified: CD45RA-negative fraction. Receptors were obtained from a man aged 18 to 30 in good health. Some clones in this sample may be carry-over from other donors' samples.

V is TRBV14 and J is TRBJ2-1; 10 positions agree with TRBD2. This CDR3 is 15 amino acids long. With 2 bases clipped from V and 6 bases from J, the junction kept 4 bases outside the gene matches. CDR1 and CDR2 from the germline V gene are SGHDN and FVKESK. CDR3 loop: CASSQLAGEGNEQFF. CDR3 in DNA: TGTGCCAGCAGCCAACTAGCGGGAGAAGGCAATGAGCAGTTCTTC.

This chain uses TRBV11-2 with TRBJ2-7, with 8 bases identical to TRBD2. Germline V gene data show CDR1 as SGHAT and CDR2 as FQNNGV. The CDR3 is 14 amino acids. Trimming took 5 bases from V and 2 from J; bases not matched to a gene: 5. The CDR3 region is CASSPTSGPYEQYF. The CDR3 DNA reads as TGTGCCAGCAGCCCCACTAGCGGACCCTACGAGCAGTACTTC.

The chain joins TRBV7-9 to TRBJ1-6, with D possibly matching TRBD1 (5 bases). The CDR3 spans 14 residues. CDR1 and CDR2 (germline): SEHNR, FQNEAQ (reference sequence). Trimming shortened V by 1 base and J by 4 bases, and 5 bases separated the two germline ends. In DNA form, the CDR3 reads TGTGCCAGCAGCTTAGAGGGGTATAATTCACCCCTCCACTTT. Protein sequence: CASSLEGYNSPLHF. The full variable domain, completed using reference TRBV7-9 and TRBJ1-6, is DTGVSQNPRHKITKRGQNVTFRCDPISEHNRLYWYRQTLGQGPEFLTYFQNEAQLEKSRLLSDRFSAERPKGSFSTLEIQRTEQGDSAMYLCASSLEGYNSPLHFGNGTRLTVT.

The rearrangement links TRBV5-4 to TRBJ1-2; TRBD1 aligns across 8 bases. The V gene end was trimmed by 6 bases and the J gene end by 4 bases; junction bases not matched to a gene: 14. The CDR3 has 16 amino acids. Germline V gene sequence: CDR1 SGHNT, CDR2 YYREEE (reference sequence). The CDR3 here is CASTISTGEGSYGYTF. Written as DNA, the CDR3 is TGTGCCAGCACTATCTCGACAGGGGAGGGGAGCTATGGCTACACCTTC.

The chain has TRBV27 and TRBJ2-6; D gene unclear. The CDR3 has 14 residues. Per germline, CDR1 MNHEY and CDR2 SMNVEV (reference sequence). The V gene lost 3 bases and the J gene lost 5 bases, with 8 bases spanning the gap. Here the CDR3 DNA reads TGTGCCAGCAGTTTCGGTGGCTGGGCCAACGTCCTGACTTTC. Its translation is CASSFGGWANVLTF.

This clone showed up just a few times. CDR3: CSVEERSYYGYTF. As DNA, the CDR3 is TGCAGCGTTGAAGAGAGGAGCTACTATGGCTACACCTTC. V is TRBV29-1 and J is TRBJ1-2; D gene uncertain. V lost 0 bases and J 3 bases, leaving 8 bases between the germline ends. The CDR3 has 13 amino acids. Germline assignment: CDR1 SQVTM and CDR2 ANQGSEA.

The chain recombines TRBV11-1 with TRBJ2-7; D possibly corresponds to TRBD2 (6 bases). Germline V CDR1 and CDR2: SGHAT, FQDESV (reference sequence). The CDR3 runs to 15 residues. The V end was cut by 1 base, the J end by 3 bases, with 13 bases between. Here the CDR3 reads CASSLGQRAGYEQYF. CDR3 in DNA: TGTGCCAGCAGCTTAGGACAGCGGGCCGGCTACGAGCAGTACTTC.

The chain joins TRBV27 to TRBJ1-1; TRBD1 is a possible D gene (6 bases). Trimming took 2 bases from V and 4 from J, leaving 11 bases between them. There are 14 residues in the CDR3. Per the germline V gene, CDR1 is MNHEY and CDR2 is SMNVEV (reference sequence). CDR3 sequence (DNA): TGTGCCAGCAGTTTACTAGGGGGTCTCACTGAAGCTTTCTTT. This codes for CASSLLGGLTEAFF.

The rearrangement joins TRBV19 to TRBJ1-3; 7 nucleotides align to TRBD1. Losses at the gene ends were 9 bases for V and 4 bases for J; bases not matched to a gene: 9. The CDR3 is made up of 14 amino acids. Germline-derived CDR1 and CDR2 are LNHDA and SQIVND (reference sequence). The CDR3 loop is CASRDRALGNTIYF. CDR3 DNA sequence: TGTGCCAGCCGAGACAGGGCCCTGGGAAACACCATATATTTT.

This chain joins TRBV29-1 and TRBJ1-2, with 7 nucleotides matching TRBD1. V shed 1 base, J shed 7 bases, and the junction held 6 bases outside the gene matches. Germline CDR1 SQVTM, CDR2 ANQGSEA. The CDR3 runs to 13 residues. This chain's CDR3 is CSVEVGGAGGYTF. CDR3 DNA sequence: TGCAGCGTTGAAGTAGGGGGCGCGGGTGGCTACACCTTC. Supplemented by reference TRBV29-1 and TRBJ1-2, the full variable domain reads SAVISQKPSRDICQRGTSLTIQCQVDSQVTMMFWYRQQPGQSLTLIATANQGSEATYESGFVIDKFPISRPNLTFSTLTVSNMSPEDSSIYLCSVEVGGAGGYTFGSGTRLTVV.

The chain links TRBV7-3 to TRBJ2-7; no definite D call. Germline-derived CDR1 and CDR2 are SGHTA and FQGTGA. The CDR3 covers 13 residues. The V gene lost 1 base and the J gene lost 5 bases, with 9 bases spanning the gap. The CDR3 sequence: CASSLMLGHEQYF. In nucleotides, the CDR3 is TGTGCCAGCAGCTTAATGCTAGGCCACGAGCAGTACTTC. The full variable domain, with the rest looked up from reference TRBV7-3 and TRBJ2-7, is GAGVSQTPSNKVTEKGKYVELRCDPISGHTALYWYRQSLGQGPEFLIYFQGTGAADDSGLPNDRFFAVRPEGSVSTLKIQRTERGDSAVYLCASSLMLGHEQYFGPGTRLTVT.

The V call is TRBV25-1, the J call TRBJ2-1; 8 bases fit TRBD2. The V segment lost 1 base and the J segment 6 bases; nucleotides outside the gene matches: 8. This CDR3 is 16 amino acids long. Germline lookup yields CDR1 MGHDK and CDR2 SYGVNS. The CDR3 nucleotides are TGTGCCAGCAGTGAATCGTCACTAGCGGATAGCAATGAGCAGTTCTTC. Translated: CASSESSLADSNEQFF.

The genes are TRBV28 and TRBJ2-6; possibly TRBD1 for D (7 bases). Trimming left V 7 bases short and J 0 bases short, with 16 bases between. The CDR3 extends over 17 amino acids. In germline, CDR1 is MDHEN, CDR2 SYDVKM. In nucleotides, the CDR3 is TGTGCCAGCACCTCAGGGGGGACGAGCTCTGGGGCCAACGTCCTGACTTTC. It is translated as CASTSGGTSSGANVLTF.

The chain links TRBV28 to TRBJ2-3; 7 bases agree with TRBD2. Germline loops: CDR1 MDHEN, CDR2 SYDVKM. After removal of 6 bases from V and 4 bases from J, the junction contained 13 bases not matched to a gene. This CDR3 has 16 amino acids. CDR3 region: CASRALGGSPSDTQYF. Written as DNA, the CDR3 is TGTGCCAGCAGGGCCCTGGGCGGGAGTCCGTCAGATACGCAGTATTTT.

V usage is TRBV28 and J usage is TRBJ2-7; 10 bases are shared with TRBD1. This CDR3 is built from 16 residues. Germline-derived CDR1 and CDR2 are MDHEN and SYDVKM. The V gene end was trimmed by 10 bases and the J gene end by 6 bases; junction bases not matched to a gene: 18. The CDR3 DNA reads as TGTGCCATACTAGTCCTACCGGGACAGGGGTCTGGCGAGCAGTACTTC. This sequence encodes CAILVLPGQGSGEQYF.

In this sample, this clone turned up a few times. The rearrangement uses TRBV11-2 and TRBJ2-5; 9 bases are shared with TRBD2. The junction had 9 bases not matched to a gene; V was cut back by 2 bases and J by 5 bases. The CDR3 contains 16 residues. CDR1 is SGHAT, CDR2 FQNNGV, per germline. CDR3 nucleotides: TGTGCCAGCAGCTTATTCCCTAGCGGGAAGGCGGAGACCCAGTACTTC. Encoded protein: CASSLFPSGKAETQYF.

The rearrangement links TRBV18 to TRBJ1-1; a possible D gene is TRBD1 (6 bases). Trimming stripped 6 bases from V and 1 base from J, with 15 bases between. The CDR3 has 15 amino acids. In germline, CDR1 is KGHSH, CDR2 LQKENI. CDR3 DNA: TGTGCCAGCTCGCTAGGCGGACAGACGAACACTGAAGCTTTCTTT. It is translated as CASSLGGQTNTEAFF.

Notes on this clone: The sample has other DNA sequences that encode this CDR3 too. V and J are TRBV6-5 and TRBJ2-5, with TRBD2 as a possible D gene (5 bases). This CDR3 contains 13 residues. In germline, CDR1 is MNHEY, CDR2 SVGAGI. Trimming cost V 2 bases and J 5 bases, with 9 bases left between them. The CDR3 spells CASSYGGWETQYF. In nucleotides, the CDR3 is TGTGCCAGCAGTTACGGAGGATGGGAGACCCAGTACTTC.

The V gene is TRBV27, the J gene TRBJ1-1, with D possibly being TRBD1 (5 bases). Germline values: CDR1 MNHEY, CDR2 SMNVEV (reference sequence). The CDR3 runs to 16 residues. The V end was cut by 4 bases, the J end by 5 bases, with 20 bases between. The CDR3 loop reads CASSSERQGSGTEAFF. For the CDR3, the DNA is TGTGCCAGCAGTTCAGAAAGGCAGGGCTCCGGGACTGAAGCTTTCTTT.

V and J are TRBV5-8 and TRBJ2-3; TRBD1 aligns across 7 bases. V lost 2 bases to trimming and J lost 0 bases; unmatched junction nucleotides: 3. Germline-derived CDR1 and CDR2 are SGHTS and YDEGEE. The CDR3 has 15 residues. The CDR3 bases are TGTGCCAGCAGCTTCGGGACAGCTAGCACAGATACGCAGTATTTT. Amino acids: CASSFGTASTDTQYF. Full variable domain (remainder filled in from reference TRBV5-8 and TRBJ2-3): EAGVTQSPTHLIKTRGQQATLRCSPISGHTSVYWYQQALGLGLQFLLWYDEGEERNRGNFPPRFSGRQFPNYSSELNVNALELEDSALYLCASSFGTASTDTQYFGPGTRLTVL.

The CDR3 spells CASSLQGYGTEAFF. CDR3 DNA sequence: TGTGCCAGCAGCTTACAGGGGTACGGCACTGAAGCTTTCTTT. The chain employs TRBV7-9 and TRBJ1-1; weak D call: TRBD1 (6 bases). This CDR3 has 14 amino acids. Trimming pared 2 bases from V and 4 bases from J, leaving 11 bases between. Germline values: CDR1 SEHNR, CDR2 FQNEAQ (reference sequence).

V usage is TRBV10-2 and J usage is TRBJ1-5; D is unresolved. CDR3 length: 13 amino acids. Germline V gene lookup returns CDR1 WSHSY and CDR2 SAAADI. V dropped 2 bases and J dropped 1 base, with 3 bases sitting between them. CDR3 protein: CASSENSNQPQHF. The CDR3 coding sequence is TGCGCCAGCAGTGAGAACAGCAATCAGCCCCAGCATTTT.